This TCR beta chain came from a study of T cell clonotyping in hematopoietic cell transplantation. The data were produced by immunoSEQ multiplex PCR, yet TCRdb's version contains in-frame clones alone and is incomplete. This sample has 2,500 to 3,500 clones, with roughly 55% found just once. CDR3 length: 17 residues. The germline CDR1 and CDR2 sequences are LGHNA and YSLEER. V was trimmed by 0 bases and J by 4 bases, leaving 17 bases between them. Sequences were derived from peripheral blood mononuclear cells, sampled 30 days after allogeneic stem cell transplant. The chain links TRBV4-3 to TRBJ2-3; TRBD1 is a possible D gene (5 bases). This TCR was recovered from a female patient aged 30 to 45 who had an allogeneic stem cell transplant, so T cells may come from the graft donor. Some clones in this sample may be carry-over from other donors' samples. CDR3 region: CASSQDFGTWGADTQYF. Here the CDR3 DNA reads TGCGCCAGCAGCCAAGATTTCGGTACTTGGGGCGCAGATACGCAGTATTTT.